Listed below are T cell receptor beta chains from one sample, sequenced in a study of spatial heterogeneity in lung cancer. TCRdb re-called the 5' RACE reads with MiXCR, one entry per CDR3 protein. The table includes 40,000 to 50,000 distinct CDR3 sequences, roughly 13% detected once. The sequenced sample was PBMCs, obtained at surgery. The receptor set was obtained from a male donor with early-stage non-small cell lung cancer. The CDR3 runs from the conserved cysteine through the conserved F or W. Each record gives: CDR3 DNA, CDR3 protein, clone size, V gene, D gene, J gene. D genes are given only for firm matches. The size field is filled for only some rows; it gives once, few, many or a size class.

CDR3nt: TGTGCCAGCAGCGCCCAGGGACAGGGAGGCACTGAAGCTTTCTTT
CDR3aa: CASSAQGQGGTEAFF
abundance: few
v_gene: TRBV7-8
d_gene: TRBD1
j_gene: TRBJ1-1

CDR3nt: TGTGCCAGCAGCTATCCGGGACAGGGGATATCACCCCTCCACTTT
CDR3aa: CASSYPGQGISPLHF
abundance: many
v_gene: TRBV3-1
d_gene: TRBD1
j_gene: TRBJ1-6

CDR3nt: TGTGCCAGCAGCCTAGCGGGGGGGCACGAGACCCAGTACTTC
CDR3aa: CASSLAGGHETQYF
abundance: few
v_gene: TRBV7-9
d_gene: TRBD2
j_gene: TRBJ2-5

CDR3nt: TGTGCCAGCAGCTTGGAAACGTCGTCTGGGGCCAACGTCCTGACTTTC
CDR3aa: CASSLETSSGANVLTF
abundance: NA
v_gene: TRBV5-5
d_gene: NA
j_gene: TRBJ2-6

CDR3nt: TGTGCCAGCAGCTTAGGGGGGACTATCAATGAGCAGTTCTTC
CDR3aa: CASSLGGTINEQFF
abundance: few
v_gene: TRBV11-1
d_gene: TRBD2
j_gene: TRBJ2-1

CDR3nt: TGCAGCGTTCGCCTTAGTCCCGGAGATACGCAGTATTTT
CDR3aa: CSVRLSPGDTQYF
abundance: few
v_gene: TRBV29-1
d_gene: NA
j_gene: TRBJ2-3

CDR3nt: TGTGCCAGTAGTCTTGGACTAGCGCCAAGCACAGATACGCAGTATTTT
CDR3aa: CASSLGLAPSTDTQYF
abundance: many
v_gene: TRBV19
d_gene: TRBD2
j_gene: TRBJ2-3

CDR3nt: TGTGCCATCAGACGACGGGACAGGGAAGAGGATGGCTACACCTTC
CDR3aa: CAIRRRDREEDGYTF
abundance: few
v_gene: TRBV10-3
d_gene: TRBD1
j_gene: TRBJ1-2

CDR3nt: TGTGCCATCAGTGTAGCAGGGCGCACAGATACGCAGTATTTT
CDR3aa: CAISVAGRTDTQYF
abundance: few
v_gene: TRBV10-3
d_gene: NA
j_gene: TRBJ2-3

CDR3nt: TGTGCCAGCAGCCAAGAATATTGGACAGACGTGAACACTGAAGCTTTCTTT
CDR3aa: CASSQEYWTDVNTEAFF
abundance: few
v_gene: TRBV14
d_gene: NA
j_gene: TRBJ1-1

CDR3nt: TGCGCCAGCAGCTTGGATCCGGCATCTGGGGCCAACGTCCTGACTTTC
CDR3aa: CASSLDPASGANVLTF
abundance: few
v_gene: TRBV5-1
d_gene: NA
j_gene: TRBJ2-6

CDR3nt: TGTGCCAGCTCATACGACACCAAAAACATTCAGTACTTC
CDR3aa: CASSYDTKNIQYF
abundance: few
v_gene: TRBV18
d_gene: NA
j_gene: TRBJ2-4

CDR3nt: TGTGCCAGTAGTGCACGACAGGGAGGAAACTATGGCTACACCTTC
CDR3aa: CASSARQGGNYGYTF
abundance: NA
v_gene: TRBV19
d_gene: TRBD1
j_gene: TRBJ1-2

CDR3nt: TGCAGCGTTGAGGAGTCCCCTACCTACGGCTACACCTTC
CDR3aa: CSVEESPTYGYTF
abundance: few
v_gene: TRBV29-1
d_gene: NA
j_gene: TRBJ1-2

CDR3nt: TGTGCCAGCAGGAGAAACACCGGGGAGCTGTTTTTT
CDR3aa: CASRRNTGELFF
abundance: NA
v_gene: TRBV12-3/TRBV12-4
d_gene: NA
j_gene: TRBJ2-2

CDR3nt: TGTGCCAGCAGCTTATCCAGCACTAATGAAAAACTGTTTTTT
CDR3aa: CASSLSSTNEKLFF
abundance: few
v_gene: TRBV11-2
d_gene: NA
j_gene: TRBJ1-4

CDR3nt: TGTGCCAGCAGTTATGGGTTCGGGACAGACTACTACGAGCAGTACTTC
CDR3aa: CASSYGFGTDYYEQYF
abundance: NA
v_gene: TRBV6-5
d_gene: TRBD1
j_gene: TRBJ2-7

CDR3nt: TGCGCCAGCAGTACTACAGACCAAGAGACCCAGTACTTC
CDR3aa: CASSTTDQETQYF
abundance: many
v_gene: TRBV5-1
d_gene: NA
j_gene: TRBJ2-5

CDR3nt: TGTGCCAGCAGTTGCCAGGAACCCCTCCACTTT
CDR3aa: CASSCQEPLHF
abundance: many
v_gene: TRBV27
d_gene: NA
j_gene: TRBJ1-6

CDR3nt: TGTGCCAGCAGCTCCCAGAGGAGCGGGAGGGCCATTTTCACCGGGGAGCTGTTTTTT
CDR3aa: CASSSQRSGRAIFTGELFF
abundance: few
v_gene: TRBV7-2
d_gene: TRBD2
j_gene: TRBJ2-2

CDR3nt: TGTGCCACCAGCAGAGATCCCACCGGGGAGCTGTTTTTT
CDR3aa: CATSRDPTGELFF
abundance: few
v_gene: TRBV15
d_gene: NA
j_gene: TRBJ2-2

CDR3nt: TGTGCCAGCAGAGCGGACGGAGAGACCCAGTACTTC
CDR3aa: CASRADGETQYF
abundance: many
v_gene: TRBV2
d_gene: NA
j_gene: TRBJ2-5

CDR3nt: TGCAGCGTTACCGGACAGGCGGGGTTCACAGATACGCAGTATTTT
CDR3aa: CSVTGQAGFTDTQYF
abundance: few
v_gene: TRBV29-1
d_gene: NA
j_gene: TRBJ2-3

CDR3nt: TGTGCCAGCAGCTTGGAACTCGAGGAGCAGTACTTC
CDR3aa: CASSLELEEQYF
abundance: many
v_gene: TRBV5-5
d_gene: NA
j_gene: TRBJ2-7

CDR3nt: TGTGCCAGCAGTTTAGTCGGGGATACGCAGTATTTT
CDR3aa: CASSLVGDTQYF
abundance: many
v_gene: TRBV27
d_gene: NA
j_gene: TRBJ2-3

CDR3nt: TGCGCCAGCAGCCGGGCCGGGAGATTAGGTGAGCAGTTCTTC
CDR3aa: CASSRAGRLGEQFF
abundance: NA
v_gene: TRBV5-1
d_gene: NA
j_gene: TRBJ2-1

CDR3nt: TGTGCCAGCAGTCCTCCGGGCCCCGCGGGAGAAAAACTGTTTTTT
CDR3aa: CASSPPGPAGEKLFF
abundance: few
v_gene: TRBV28
d_gene: NA
j_gene: TRBJ1-4

CDR3nt: TGTGCCAGCAGTCTGTCTAGTGGCGGCAATGAGCAGTTCTTC
CDR3aa: CASSLSSGGNEQFF
abundance: NA
v_gene: TRBV12-3/TRBV12-4
d_gene: NA
j_gene: TRBJ2-1

CDR3nt: TGTGCCAGCAGCCAAGATCTGGCCTTCGAGCAGTACTTC
CDR3aa: CASSQDLAFEQYF
abundance: few
v_gene: TRBV4-2
d_gene: NA
j_gene: TRBJ2-7

CDR3nt: TGCAGTGCCAAGGACCATAAAAGCACAGATACGCAGTATTTT
CDR3aa: CSAKDHKSTDTQYF
abundance: few
v_gene: TRBV20-1
d_gene: NA
j_gene: TRBJ2-3

CDR3nt: TGTGCCAGCAGCGTCCACAGGCCCAATGAGCAGTTCTTC
CDR3aa: CASSVHRPNEQFF
abundance: many
v_gene: TRBV9
d_gene: NA
j_gene: TRBJ2-1

CDR3nt: TGTGCCAGCAGCCAAGACGGGGGCGACTCCTACGAGCAGTACTTC
CDR3aa: CASSQDGGDSYEQYF
abundance: few
v_gene: TRBV3-1
d_gene: NA
j_gene: TRBJ2-7

CDR3nt: TGTGCCAGCAGTGAATTTACATGGGCCATGAACACTGAAGCTTTCTTT
CDR3aa: CASSEFTWAMNTEAFF
abundance: NA
v_gene: TRBV2
d_gene: NA
j_gene: TRBJ1-1

CDR3nt: TGTGCCAGCAGCCCCGGCCGAGGGCCTCAGGAGACCCAGTACTTC
CDR3aa: CASSPGRGPQETQYF
abundance: many
v_gene: TRBV7-9
d_gene: NA
j_gene: TRBJ2-5

CDR3nt: TGCAGTGCTAGAGTGGGGTTTGGCAATCAGCCCCAGCATTTT
CDR3aa: CSARVGFGNQPQHF
abundance: few
v_gene: TRBV20-1
d_gene: NA
j_gene: TRBJ1-5

CDR3nt: TGTGCCAGCAGCTCTCGGGACTATTTTAATTCACCCCTCCACTTT
CDR3aa: CASSSRDYFNSPLHF
abundance: NA
v_gene: TRBV28
d_gene: NA
j_gene: TRBJ1-6

CDR3nt: TGCAGCGTTGGCTCCTACGAGCAGTACTTC
CDR3aa: CSVGSYEQYF
abundance: many
v_gene: TRBV29-1
d_gene: NA
j_gene: TRBJ2-7

CDR3nt: TGCAGTGCTGGGGACAATTATGGCTACACCTTC
CDR3aa: CSAGDNYGYTF
abundance: NA
v_gene: TRBV20-1
d_gene: NA
j_gene: TRBJ1-2

CDR3nt: TGTGCCAGCAGCCCCAGTGGGGAAGGCAACACTGAAGCTTTCTTT
CDR3aa: CASSPSGEGNTEAFF
abundance: NA
v_gene: TRBV11-2
d_gene: NA
j_gene: TRBJ1-1

CDR3nt: TGCAGCGTTGTCGGGCAGGTTGAAGCTTTCTTT
CDR3aa: CSVVGQVEAFF
abundance: few
v_gene: TRBV29-1
d_gene: NA
j_gene: TRBJ1-1

CDR3nt: TGTGCCAGCAGTGGCCGCAGGTCTAGCGGGGACTACAATGAGCAGTTCTTC
CDR3aa: CASSGRRSSGDYNEQFF
abundance: many
v_gene: TRBV7-9
d_gene: TRBD2
j_gene: TRBJ2-1

CDR3nt: TGTGCCAGCAGCGTAGAGGAATCTCGGCTGGCCGGGGAGCTGTTTTTT
CDR3aa: CASSVEESRLAGELFF
abundance: many
v_gene: TRBV9
d_gene: NA
j_gene: TRBJ2-2

CDR3nt: TGCAGCGTTGAAAACCCGAGCCGGCCCTACGAGCAGTACTTC
CDR3aa: CSVENPSRPYEQYF
abundance: many
v_gene: TRBV29-1
d_gene: NA
j_gene: TRBJ2-7

CDR3nt: TGTGCCAGCACCAAGACAGGGTGGAATGAGCAGTTCTTC
CDR3aa: CASTKTGWNEQFF
abundance: many
v_gene: TRBV7-2
d_gene: TRBD1
j_gene: TRBJ2-1

CDR3nt: TGTGCCAGCAGTTACTCTGGAGCAGCGCCCTACGAGCAGTACTTC
CDR3aa: CASSYSGAAPYEQYF
abundance: NA
v_gene: TRBV6-5
d_gene: NA
j_gene: TRBJ2-7

CDR3nt: TGTGCCAGCAACTACAGGTCAGATACGCAGTATTTT
CDR3aa: CASNYRSDTQYF
abundance: few
v_gene: TRBV6-6
d_gene: NA
j_gene: TRBJ2-3

CDR3nt: TGCGCCAGCGGGTTACAGGGGCGAGAGACCCAGTACTTC
CDR3aa: CASGLQGRETQYF
abundance: many
v_gene: TRBV5-1
d_gene: TRBD1
j_gene: TRBJ2-5